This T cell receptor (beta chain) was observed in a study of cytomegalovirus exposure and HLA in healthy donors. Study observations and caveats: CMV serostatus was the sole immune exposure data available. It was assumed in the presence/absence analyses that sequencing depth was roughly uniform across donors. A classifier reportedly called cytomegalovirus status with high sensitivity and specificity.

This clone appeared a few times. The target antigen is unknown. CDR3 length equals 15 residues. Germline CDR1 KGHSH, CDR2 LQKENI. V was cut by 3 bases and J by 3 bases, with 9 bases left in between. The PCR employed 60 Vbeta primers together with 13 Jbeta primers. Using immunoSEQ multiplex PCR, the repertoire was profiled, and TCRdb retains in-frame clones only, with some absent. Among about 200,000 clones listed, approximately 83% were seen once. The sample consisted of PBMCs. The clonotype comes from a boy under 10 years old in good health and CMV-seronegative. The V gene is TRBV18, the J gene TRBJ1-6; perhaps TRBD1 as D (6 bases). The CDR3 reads CASSPRTVYNSPLHF. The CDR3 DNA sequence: TGTGCCAGCTCACCCCGGACAGTCTATAATTCACCCCTCCACTTT.